This passage covers 22 T cell receptor beta chains from one sample sequenced in a study of cytomegalovirus exposure and HLA in healthy donors. Vbeta (60) and Jbeta (13) primers were used in the PCR. Generated by immunoSEQ multiplex PCR, the TCRdb table keeps only in-frame clones and is missing some. The sample yields approximately 180,000 clones, approximately 72% seen once. Sequencing was performed on PBMCs. These receptor sequences come from a human donor in good health.

In its sample, this clone was seen a few times. The V call is TRBV6-6, the J call TRBJ2-7; 7 bases align to TRBD1. The V gene end was trimmed by 0 bases and the J gene end by 3 bases; junction bases not matched to a gene: 5. The germline V gene has CDR1 MNHNY and CDR2 SVGAGI (reference sequence). This CDR3 has 15 amino acids. The CDR3 DNA sequence: TGTGCCAGCAGTTACTCGGAGGCAGGGGGCTACGAGCAGTACTTC. Its translation is CASSYSEAGGYEQYF.

The chain carries TRBV27 and TRBJ1-2; 8 nucleotides agree with TRBD1. V was pared by 5 bases and J by 8 bases, with 10 bases of the junction left unmatched. This CDR3 is 14 amino acids long. Germline-derived CDR1 and CDR2 are MNHEY and SMNVEV (reference sequence). This chain's CDR3 is CASSPTGGGEGYTF. Here the CDR3 DNA reads TGTGCCAGCAGTCCCACAGGGGGAGGGGAGGGCTACACCTTC.

The sample holds one count of this clone. The chain is built from TRBV30 and TRBJ2-7, with 9 nucleotides matching TRBD1. CDR1 GTSNPN and CDR2 SVGIG come from the germline V gene (reference sequence). This CDR3 has 14 residues. Losses at the gene ends were 4 bases for V and 3 bases for J; bases not matched to a gene: 7. This CDR3 reads CAWTGWDRVYEQYF. CDR3 coding DNA: TGTGCCTGGACGGGATGGGACAGGGTCTACGAGCAGTACTTC.

The V and J genes are TRBV28 and TRBJ1-1, with D uncertain. The germline V and J ends were trimmed by 2 bases and 1 base, with 8 bases remaining between them. The CDR3 loop spans 14 amino acids. Germline CDR1 MDHEN, CDR2 SYDVKM. CDR3 sequence (DNA): TGTGCCAGCAGTTTAAACAGACAGAACACTGAAGCTTTCTTT. This encodes CASSLNRQNTEAFF.

Notes on this clone: The junction departs from germline at one end; a sequencing error may be responsible. The CDR3 DNA reads TGTTCCAGCAGCCCATCTGGAAACACCATATATTTT. Amino acids: CSSSPSGNTIYF. The chain recombines TRBV7-9 with TRBJ1-3, with unresolved D. The CDR3 consists of 12 residues. Germline V gene data show CDR1 as SEHNR and CDR2 as FQNEAQ (reference sequence).

This clone was seen only a few times. At one end, the junction sequence differs from germline, possibly due to a read error. The genes are TRBV7-7 and TRBJ2-5, with D tentatively TRBD1 (5 bases). The CDR3 loop spans 19 amino acids. Germline values: CDR1 SSHAT, CDR2 FNYEAQ (reference sequence). The CDR3 nucleotides read TGTGCTAGCAGCTCCTGGGGCGATAGAGATACTGGGCCGGGAGAGACCCAGTACTTC. Its translation: CASSSWGDRDTGPGETQYF.

The chain couples TRBV27 to TRBJ2-1, with 10 positions matching TRBD2. Germline lookup yields CDR1 MNHEY and CDR2 SMNVEV (reference sequence). V shed 5 bases, J shed 9 bases, and the junction held 13 bases outside the gene matches. The CDR3 is 16 amino acids. The CDR3 DNA reads as TGTGCCAGCAGTGGGACAGCGGGGGGGCTCCGGACTGAGCAGTTCTTC. Residues: CASSGTAGGLRTEQFF.

This chain joins TRBV6-5 and TRBJ2-3; D is undetermined. V lost 4 bases and J 4 bases, leaving 12 bases between the germline ends. This CDR3 has 14 residues. The germline gives CDR1 MNHEY, CDR2 SVGAGI. The CDR3 bases are TGTGCCAGCAGTTCCGCGGTCGCGGCAGATACGCAGTATTTT. This gives the protein CASSSAVAADTQYF.

This sequence joins TRBV5-1 and TRBJ2-1; tentative D call: TRBD1 (5 bases). This CDR3 is built from 13 residues. V was clipped by 2 bases and J by 3 bases, with 6 bases between them. CDR1 is SGHRS and CDR2 is YFSETQ in the germline V gene. The CDR3 DNA is TGCGCCAGCAGCTTAACAGGCTACAATGAGCAGTTCTTC. This sequence encodes CASSLTGYNEQFF.

This clone was detected only once. The chain couples TRBV7-9 to TRBJ2-3, with 8 bases aligning to TRBD1. Germline V gene sequence: CDR1 SEHNR, CDR2 FQNEAQ (reference sequence). J gave up 1 base and V 5 bases, and 5 bases lay outside the gene matches. This CDR3 region has 15 residues. CDR3 coding DNA: TGTGCCAGCAGCCCCCAGGGGGCCCGCACAGATACGCAGTATTTT. The encoded protein is CASSPQGARTDTQYF.

The rearrangement links TRBV30 to TRBJ1-2, with 7 bases lining up with TRBD1. Germline V gene lookup returns CDR1 GTSNPN and CDR2 SVGIG (reference sequence). The CDR3 loop spans 17 amino acids. V lost 0 bases and J lost 0; bases outside the gene matches: 10. CDR3 sequence (DNA): TGTGCCTGGAGTGTCCTACGACAGGGATACTCTAACTATGGCTACACCTTC. Its protein product is CAWSVLRQGYSNYGYTF.

V is TRBV2 and J is TRBJ2-7, with 9 bases fitting TRBD1. Per the germline V gene, CDR1 is SNHLY and CDR2 is FYNNEI. The CDR3 sequence is 14 residues long. Losses at the gene ends were 8 bases for V and 2 bases for J; bases not matched to a gene: 7. CDR3 coding DNA: TGTGCCAGCGTCCGGGACAGGGCCCCCTACGAGCAGTACTTC. As protein: CASVRDRAPYEQYF. The complete variable domain, with remaining parts taken from reference TRBV2 and TRBJ2-7, reads EPEVTQTPSHQVTQMGQEVILRCVPISNHLYFYWYRQILGQKVEFLVSFYNNEISEKSEIFDDQFSVERPDGSNFTLKIRSTKLEDSAMYFCASVRDRAPYEQYFGPGTRLTVT.

The rearrangement uses TRBV11-2 and TRBJ2-3; 11 bases agree with TRBD2. CDR3 length equals 17 residues. The V gene end was trimmed by 2 bases and the J gene end by 1 base; junction bases not matched to a gene: 5. Germline CDR1 reads SGHAT; CDR2 reads FQNNGV. The CDR3 bases are TGTGCCAGCAGCTTACTCTCGGGACTAGCGGGCACAGATACGCAGTATTTT. It translates to CASSLLSGLAGTDTQYF.

The chain links TRBV27 to TRBJ2-7; TRBD2 might be the D (5 bases). Trimming took 6 bases from V and 7 from J, leaving 22 bases between them. The CDR3 consists of 15 residues. Germline loops: CDR1 MNHEY, CDR2 SMNVEV (reference sequence). CDR3 amino acids: CASSPSPGSLYEQYF. CDR3 bases: TGTGCCAGCAGCCCATCGCCGGGGTCCCTATATGAGCAGTACTTC.

This sequence joins TRBV6-5 and TRBJ2-5; TRBD1 matches at 12 bases. TRBJ2-7 explains the end of the DNA better; the J call may be wrong. The CDR3 covers 15 residues. The germline V gene encodes CDR1 MNHEY and CDR2 SVGAGI. The DNA of the CDR3 is TGTGCCAGCAGTTACTCGGGACAGGGGGCTTACGAGCAGTACTTC. It specifies CASSYSGQGAYEQYF.

The CDR3 DNA reads as TGTGCCAGCAGCTTAGGGGGGGGAACTAACTATGGCTACACCTTC. This translates into CASSLGGGTNYGYTF. The rearrangement uses TRBV7-2 and TRBJ1-2; perhaps TRBD1 as D (5 bases). This CDR3 has 15 amino acids. V dropped 1 base and J dropped 0 bases, with 9 bases sitting between them. The germline gives CDR1 SGHTA, CDR2 FQGNSA.

This chain uses TRBV5-5 with TRBJ2-7, with TRBD1 matching over 10 bases. Germline CDR1 and CDR2: SGHKS and YYEKEE (reference sequence). V dropped 7 bases and J dropped 4; count of bases not matched to a gene: 5. This CDR3 region has 13 residues. The CDR3, as DNA: TGTGCCAGCGACGGGACAGGGGATTACGAGCAGTACTTC. This translates into CASDGTGDYEQYF.

Points on this clone: The sample has other DNA sequences that encode this CDR3 too. The V gene is TRBV7-2, the J gene TRBJ2-7, with 9 bases matching TRBD2. CDR1 is SGHTA, CDR2 FQGNSA, per germline. Trimming at V came to 1 base and at J to 2 bases, leaving 3 bases not matched to a gene. The CDR3 has 15 amino acids. This CDR3 reads CASSLVAGGTYEQYF. CDR3 sequence (DNA): TGTGCCAGCAGCTTAGTCGCGGGGGGGACCTACGAGCAGTACTTC.

The genes are TRBV7-8 and TRBJ2-5, with 7 bases lining up with TRBD2. This CDR3 has 13 amino acids. In germline, CDR1 is SGHVS, CDR2 FQNEAQ. V shed 6 bases and J 3 bases; nucleotides not matched to a gene: 4. This CDR3 is CASRRGMEETQYF. CDR3 nucleotide sequence: TGTGCCAGCAGGCGGGGGATGGAAGAGACCCAGTACTTC.

The gene calls are TRBV11-3 and TRBJ2-1; 9 nucleotides agree with TRBD2. The length of the CDR3 is 16 residues. From germline, CDR1 is SGHNT and CDR2 YENEEA. V shed 2 bases, J shed 9 bases, and the junction held 11 bases outside the gene matches. As DNA, the CDR3 is TGTGCCAGCAGCTTATCCGGGCGGGGGGGCCGGAGTGAGCAGTTCTTC. As protein: CASSLSGRGGRSEQFF.

This chain links TRBV11-2 with TRBJ2-7; a weak D match, TRBD1 (6 bases). V lost 5 bases to trimming and J lost 3 bases, with 20 bases between them. The CDR3 runs 16 residues. Germline lookup yields CDR1 SGHAT and CDR2 FQNNGV. The CDR3, as DNA: TGTGCCAGCAGCCTATGGAAATCGGGACACAGCTACGAGCAGTACTTC. Translated, it gives CASSLWKSGHSYEQYF.

This sequence joins TRBV11-2 and TRBJ1-2; maybe TRBD1 (5 bases). Germline V CDR1 and CDR2: SGHAT, FQNNGV. The CDR3 contains 15 residues. V lost 4 bases and J 3 bases, leaving 15 bases between the germline ends. CDR3 sequence: CASSSMGGGDYGYTF. The CDR3 DNA reads TGTGCCAGCAGCTCTATGGGGGGGGGAGACTATGGCTACACCTTC. Full variable domain (remainder filled in from reference TRBV11-2 and TRBJ1-2): EAGVAQSPRYKIIEKRQSVAFWCNPISGHATLYWYQQILGQGPKLLIQFQNNGVVDDSQLPKDRFSAERLKGVDSTLKIQPAKLEDSAVYLCASSSMGGGDYGYTFGSGTRLTVV.